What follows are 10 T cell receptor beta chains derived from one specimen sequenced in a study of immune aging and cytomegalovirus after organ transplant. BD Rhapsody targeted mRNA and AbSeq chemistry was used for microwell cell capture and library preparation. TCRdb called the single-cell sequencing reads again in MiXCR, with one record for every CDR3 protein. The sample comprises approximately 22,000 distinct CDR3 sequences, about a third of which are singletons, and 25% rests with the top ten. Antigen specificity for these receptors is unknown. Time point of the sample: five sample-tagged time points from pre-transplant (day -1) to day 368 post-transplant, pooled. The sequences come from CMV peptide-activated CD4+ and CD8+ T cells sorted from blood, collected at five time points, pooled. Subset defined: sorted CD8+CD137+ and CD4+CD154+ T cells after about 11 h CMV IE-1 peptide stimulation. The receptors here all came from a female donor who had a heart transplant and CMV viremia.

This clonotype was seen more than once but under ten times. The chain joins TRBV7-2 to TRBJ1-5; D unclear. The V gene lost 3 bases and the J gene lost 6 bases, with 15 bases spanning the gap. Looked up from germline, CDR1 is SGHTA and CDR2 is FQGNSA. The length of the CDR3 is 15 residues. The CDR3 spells CASSFGGLPTQPQHF. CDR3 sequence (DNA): TGTGCCAGCAGCTTTGGCGGCTTACCCACTCAGCCCCAGCATTTT.

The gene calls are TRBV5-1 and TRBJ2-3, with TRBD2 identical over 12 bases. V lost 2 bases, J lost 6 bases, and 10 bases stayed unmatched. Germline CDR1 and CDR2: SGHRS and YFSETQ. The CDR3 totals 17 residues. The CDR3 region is CASSFPPSGGARDTQYF. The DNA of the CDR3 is TGCGCCAGCAGCTTCCCACCTAGCGGGGGGGCACGGGATACGCAGTATTTT.

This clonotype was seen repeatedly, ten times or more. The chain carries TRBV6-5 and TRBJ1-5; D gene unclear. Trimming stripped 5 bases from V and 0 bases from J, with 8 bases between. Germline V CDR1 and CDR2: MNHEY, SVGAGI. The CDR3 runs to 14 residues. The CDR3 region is CASSPENSNQPQHF. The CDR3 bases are TGTGCCAGCAGTCCAGAAAATAGCAATCAGCCCCAGCATTTT.

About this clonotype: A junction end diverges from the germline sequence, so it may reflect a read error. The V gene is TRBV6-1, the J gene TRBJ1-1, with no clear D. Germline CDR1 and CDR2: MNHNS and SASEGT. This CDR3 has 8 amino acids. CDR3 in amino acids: CASSGITF. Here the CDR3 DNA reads TGTGCCAGCAGTGGAATAACCTTT.

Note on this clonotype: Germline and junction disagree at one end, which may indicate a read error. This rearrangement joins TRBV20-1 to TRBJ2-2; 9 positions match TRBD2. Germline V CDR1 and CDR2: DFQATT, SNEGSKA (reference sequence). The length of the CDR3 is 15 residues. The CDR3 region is CSARGPSGNTGELFF. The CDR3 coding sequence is TGCAGTGCTAGAGGCCCTAGCGGGAACACTGGGGAGCTGTTTTTC.

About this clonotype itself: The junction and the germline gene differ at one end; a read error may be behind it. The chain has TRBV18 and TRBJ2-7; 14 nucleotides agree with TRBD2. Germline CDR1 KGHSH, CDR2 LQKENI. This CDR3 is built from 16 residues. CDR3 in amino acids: CAGSTGLAGDGYEQYF. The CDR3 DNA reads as TGTGCCGGCTCGACGGGACTAGCGGGAGATGGCTACGAGCAGTACTTC.

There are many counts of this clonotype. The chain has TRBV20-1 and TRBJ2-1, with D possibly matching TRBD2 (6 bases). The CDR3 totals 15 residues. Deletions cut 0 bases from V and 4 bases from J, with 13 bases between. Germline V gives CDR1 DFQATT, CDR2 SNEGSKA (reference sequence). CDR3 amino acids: CSARDWASEYNEQFF. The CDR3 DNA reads TGCAGTGCTAGAGATTGGGCTAGCGAGTACAATGAGCAGTTCTTC.

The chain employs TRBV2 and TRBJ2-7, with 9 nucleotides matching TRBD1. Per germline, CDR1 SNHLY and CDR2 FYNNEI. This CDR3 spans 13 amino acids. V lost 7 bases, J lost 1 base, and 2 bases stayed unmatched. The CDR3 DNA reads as TGTGCCAGCAATGGACAGGGGTCCTACGAGCAGTACTTC. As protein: CASNGQGSYEQYF.

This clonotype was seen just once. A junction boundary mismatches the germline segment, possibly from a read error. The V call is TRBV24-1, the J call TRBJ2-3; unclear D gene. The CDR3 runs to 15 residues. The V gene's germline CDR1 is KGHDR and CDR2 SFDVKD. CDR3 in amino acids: CATSPRRGPTDAQYF. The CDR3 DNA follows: TGTGCCACCAGCCCTCGCCGAGGTCCCACAGATGCGCAGTATTTT.

The CDR3 sequence: CASSGLAGRQETQYF. In nucleotides, the CDR3 is TGTGCCAGTAGTGGATTAGCGGGAAGACAAGAGACCCAGTACTTC. The rearrangement links TRBV19 to TRBJ2-5; 8 bases line up with TRBD2. This CDR3 is 15 amino acids long. Germline CDR1 and CDR2: LNHDA and SQIVND (reference sequence). Germline trimming cut 5 bases from V and 2 bases from J; bases unmatched to any gene: 7.